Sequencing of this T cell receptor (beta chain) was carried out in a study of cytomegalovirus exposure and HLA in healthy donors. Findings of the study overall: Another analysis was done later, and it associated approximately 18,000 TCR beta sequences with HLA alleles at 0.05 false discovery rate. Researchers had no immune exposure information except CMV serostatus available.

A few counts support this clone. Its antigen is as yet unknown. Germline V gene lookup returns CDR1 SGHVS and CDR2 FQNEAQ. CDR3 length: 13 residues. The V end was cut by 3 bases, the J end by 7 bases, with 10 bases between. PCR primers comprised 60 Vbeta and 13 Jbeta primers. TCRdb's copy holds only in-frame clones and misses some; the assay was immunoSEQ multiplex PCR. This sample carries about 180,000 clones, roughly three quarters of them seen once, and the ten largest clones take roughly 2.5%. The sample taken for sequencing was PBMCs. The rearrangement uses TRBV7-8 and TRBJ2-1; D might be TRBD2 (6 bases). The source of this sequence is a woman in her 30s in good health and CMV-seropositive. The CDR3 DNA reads TGTGCCAGCAGCTTCACCCGGGGGAATGAGCAGTTCTTC. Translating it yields CASSFTRGNEQFF.